The 20 T cell receptor beta chains listed next were all sequenced from one sample in a study of blood T cell repertoires in COVID-19. Generated by immunoSEQ multiplex PCR, the TCRdb table keeps only in-frame clones and is missing some. This sample yields 90,000 or so clones, of which 89% are seen a single time; 5.2% belongs to the top ten. Sequenced input: peripheral blood. The source is a man aged 55 to 69 with COVID-19, enrolled during active disease.

The chain combines TRBV5-1 with TRBJ2-5; 8 nucleotides align to TRBD2. The length of the CDR3 is 16 residues. Germline V CDR1 and CDR2: SGHRS, YFSETQ. V was clipped by 0 bases and J by 5 bases; unmatched bases: 9. The CDR3 is CASSLAVAAGEETQYF. The CDR3 bases are TGCGCCAGCAGCTTGGCCGTGGCAGCGGGAGAGGAGACCCAGTACTTC.

This sequence joins TRBV19 and TRBJ1-1; weak D call: TRBD1 (5 bases). The CDR3 consists of 12 residues. The ends were cut back, 10 bases at V and 3 bases at J, with 12 bases in the middle. From germline, CDR1 is LNHDA and CDR2 SQIVND (reference sequence). The CDR3 loop reads CATIQEDTEAFF. In DNA, the CDR3 is TGTGCCACCATACAGGAAGACACTGAAGCTTTCTTT.

The rearrangement links TRBV6-2 or TRBV6-3 to TRBJ2-1; the D gene is possibly TRBD2 (7 bases). CDR3 size: 18 residues. Trimming pared 2 bases from V and 3 bases from J, leaving 20 bases between. Germline V gene sequence: CDR1 MNHEY, CDR2 SVGEGT. The CDR3 DNA reads TGTGCCAGCAGTTACCTCGGGGGGCGTCGATCTGGCTACAATGAGCAGTTCTTC. Translating gives CASSYLGGRRSGYNEQFF.

This clone is a singleton in its sample. J is TRBJ2-5 and V is TRBV30; TRBD2 aligns across 13 bases. The V gene's germline CDR1 is GTSNPN and CDR2 SVGIG (reference sequence). J was trimmed by 7 bases and V by 5 bases; bases with no gene match: 4. The CDR3 is made up of 13 amino acids. CDR3 nucleotide sequence: TGTGCCTGGGGCTGGACTAGCGGGGGGACCCAGTACTTC. Translating it yields CAWGWTSGGTQYF.

The CDR3 spells CASSLDLADYNEQFF. The CDR3 DNA reads as TGTGCCAGCAGCTTAGACCTAGCAGACTACAATGAGCAGTTCTTC. The genes are TRBV7-2 and TRBJ2-1; possible D gene TRBD2, 5 bases. Trimming removed 1 base from V and 3 bases from J, with 10 bases in between. This CDR3 comprises 15 residues. The germline CDR1 and CDR2 sequences are SGHTA and FQGNSA.

The chain couples TRBV15 to TRBJ2-1; D may be TRBD2 (6 bases). The CDR3 runs 12 residues. V was clipped by 5 bases and J by 7 bases, with 9 bases between them. Germline V lookup: CDR1 LNHNV, CDR2 YYDKDF (reference sequence). DNA for the CDR3: TGTGCCACCAGCCCCGGGAGAAATGAGCAGTTCTTC. Translating gives CATSPGRNEQFF.

The J gene is TRBJ1-4, the V gene TRBV25-1, with a possible D match to TRBD1 (6 bases). V was shortened by 3 bases and J by 4 bases, with 12 bases between the two germline ends. The CDR3 length is 15 residues. CDR1 is MGHDK and CDR2 is SYGVNS in the germline V gene. The chain's CDR3 is CASSEIQGLNEKLFF. CDR3 DNA: TGTGCCAGCAGTGAGATTCAGGGGCTTAATGAAAAACTGTTTTTT.

The V call is TRBV10-3, the J call TRBJ1-2; 9 bases are a match to TRBD1. J was trimmed by 5 bases and V by 9 bases; bases with no gene match: 10. Germline V gene lookup returns CDR1 ENHRY and CDR2 SYGVKD. CDR3 size: 14 residues. This CDR3 reads CAIKGTGNNYGYTF. The CDR3, as DNA: TGTGCCATTAAGGGGACAGGGAATAATTATGGCTACACCTTC.

The chain uses TRBV7-9 and TRBJ1-1, with D possibly being TRBD1 (6 bases). V was cut by 5 bases and J by 0 bases, with 13 bases left in between. This CDR3 region has 15 residues. The germline V gene has CDR1 SEHNR and CDR2 FQNEAQ (reference sequence). The CDR3 bases are TGTGCCAGCAGCCTAAACAGGGATATGAACACTGAAGCTTTCTTT. Amino acids: CASSLNRDMNTEAFF.

This clone was detected only a few times. The rearrangement uses TRBV9 and TRBJ2-7; 9 nucleotides align to TRBD2. V lost 0 bases to trimming and J lost 4 bases; unmatched junction nucleotides: 2. CDR1 and CDR2 (germline): SGDLS, YYNGEE. The CDR3 sequence is 14 residues long. The CDR3 region is CASSVATSGYEQYF. The CDR3 DNA reads TGTGCCAGCAGCGTAGCTACTAGCGGGTACGAGCAGTACTTC.

As DNA, the CDR3 is TGCGCCAGCAGCTTCGGGACTGGGGGAGAGACCCAGTACTTC. It codes for CASSFGTGGETQYF. V and J are TRBV5-1 and TRBJ2-5, with D possibly being TRBD2 (6 bases). Trimming stripped 2 bases from V and 4 bases from J, with 12 bases between. The germline gives CDR1 SGHRS, CDR2 YFSETQ. The CDR3 is made up of 14 amino acids.

The chain couples TRBV18 to TRBJ1-1; 7 nucleotides line up with TRBD1. V lost 3 bases, J lost 1 base, and 2 bases stayed unmatched. The CDR3 is 14 amino acids. Looked up from germline, CDR1 is KGHSH and CDR2 is LQKENI. DNA of the CDR3: TGTGCCAGCTCACCCGACAGGGCGAACACTGAAGCTTTCTTT. This sequence encodes CASSPDRANTEAFF.

The rearrangement uses TRBV28 and TRBJ1-3; possible D gene TRBD1, 5 bases. The CDR3 contains 14 residues. The germline gives CDR1 MDHEN, CDR2 SYDVKM. V lost 6 bases to trimming and J lost 0 bases, with 9 bases between them. This CDR3 is CASRSGGSGNTIYF. The DNA of the CDR3 is TGTGCCAGCAGGTCCGGGGGCTCTGGAAACACCATATATTTT.

The V gene is TRBV7-9, the J gene TRBJ2-7; 7 bases agree with TRBD1. Germline assignment: CDR1 SEHNR and CDR2 FQNEAQ (reference sequence). The CDR3 contains 12 residues. The V gene end was trimmed by 6 bases and the J gene end by 5 bases; junction bases not matched to a gene: 4. CDR3 sequence (DNA): TGTGCCAGCAGTTCTACAGGGGACGAGCAGTACTTC. Its protein is CASSSTGDEQYF.

The chain joins TRBV18 to TRBJ2-1; 9 bases are shared with TRBD1. This CDR3 region has 17 residues. The V gene's germline CDR1 is KGHSH and CDR2 LQKENI. The junction had 9 bases not matched to a gene; V was cut back by 5 bases and J by 1 base. The CDR3 nucleotides are TGTGCCAGCTCATCCAAGACCGGGACAGGGTCCTACAATGAGCAGTTCTTC. Translated: CASSSKTGTGSYNEQFF.

CDR3 sequence reads: CASSGGQEGNEKLFF. The CDR3 coding sequence is TGTGCCAGCAGCGGGGGACAGGAGGGTAATGAAAAACTGTTTTTT. The chain is built from TRBV9 and TRBJ1-4; TRBD1 matches at 8 bases. There are 15 residues in the CDR3. Germline loops: CDR1 SGDLS, CDR2 YYNGEE. The junction had 5 bases not matched to a gene; V was cut back by 3 bases and J by 4 bases.

This clone has a single count. This chain connects TRBV5-6 to TRBJ2-1; D is undetermined. This CDR3 has 12 amino acids. Trimming removed 2 bases at V and 5 bases at J, with 5 bases between. Germline lookup yields CDR1 SGHDT and CDR2 YYEEEE. For the CDR3, the DNA is TGTGCCAGCAGCTTAGAGCACAATGAGCAGTTCTTC. Its protein is CASSLEHNEQFF. The variable domain in full, completed from reference TRBV5-6 and TRBJ2-1, reads DAGVTQSPTHLIKTRGQQVTLRCSPKSGHDTVSWYQQALGQGPQFIFQYYEEEERQRGNFPDRFSGHQFPNYSSELNVNALLLGDSALYLCASSLEHNEQFFGPGTRLTVL.

This chain joins TRBV6-4 and TRBJ2-3; 8 bases agree with TRBD1. The V and J ends lost 2 bases and 8 bases, in that order; junction bases with no gene match: 3. The CDR3 runs 13 residues. Germline V gene lookup returns CDR1 MRHNA and CDR2 SNTAGT. CDR3 nucleotide sequence: TGTGCCAGCAGTGACACAACAGGGGGTACGCAGTATTTT. It yields the protein CASSDTTGGTQYF.

The chain couples TRBV7-9 to TRBJ2-5; 11 nucleotides match TRBD2. The CDR3 length is 19 residues. CDR1 SEHNR and CDR2 FQNEAQ come from the germline V gene (reference sequence). V was pared by 2 bases and J by 1 base, with 12 bases of the junction left unmatched. The DNA of the CDR3 is TGTGCCAGCAGCTTATGGCTAGCGGGAGGACCGGTGCGCCAAGAGACCCAGTACTTC. It codes for CASSLWLAGGPVRQETQYF.

J is TRBJ1-2 and V is TRBV15, with 7 bases matching TRBD1. Unmatched junction bases numbered 1, after V lost 3 bases and J lost 3 bases. The CDR3 has 13 amino acids. CDR1 and CDR2 from the germline V gene are LNHNV and YYDKDF (reference sequence). The CDR3 reads CATSRGQHYGYTF. The DNA of the CDR3 is TGTGCCACCAGCAGGGGACAGCACTATGGCTACACCTTC. The variable domain in full, with the rest retrieved from reference TRBV15 and TRBJ1-2, is DAMVIQNPRYQVTQFGKPVTLSCSQTLNHNVMYWYQQKSSQAPKLLFHYYDKDFNNEADTPDNFQSRRPNTSFCFLDIRSPGLGDTAMYLCATSRGQHYGYTFGSGTRLTVV.